These 18 T cell receptor beta chains came from one sample sequenced in a study of blood T cell repertoires in COVID-19 (dated by TCRdb to the early 2020s). The method behind the library was the immunoSEQ multiplex PCR assay. TCRdb re-hosts the immuneACCESS table, in-frame sequences only. Its copies lack some clones; in the studies checked, an unresolved V gene accounts for under half of them, and the cause for the rest is not known. The sample profile shows 65,000 to 90,000 clones; approximately 90% of them were found once. In total, the top ten clones hold roughly 5.8% of the sample. The sequenced sample consisted of peripheral blood. The receptors were sampled from a human donor in a cohort sampled during active COVID-19.

The chain has TRBV10-3 and TRBJ2-3; 11 nucleotides match TRBD2. CDR1 is ENHRY and CDR2 is SYGVKD in the germline V gene. The CDR3 extends over 19 amino acids. V dropped 4 bases and J dropped 0; count of bases not matched to a gene: 12. In DNA, the CDR3 is TGTGCCATCAGTGGGGCTAGCGGGGGGACGAAAACTAGCACAGATACGCAGTATTTT. Translation: CAISGASGGTKTSTDTQYF.

The chain couples TRBV13 to TRBJ1-1, with 7 nucleotides matching TRBD1. V lost 0 bases to trimming and J lost 5 bases; unmatched junction nucleotides: 3. The CDR3 is made up of 14 amino acids. The germline gives CDR1 PRHDT, CDR2 FYEKMQ (reference sequence). The CDR3 bases are TGTGCCAGCAGCTTAGGTACAGGGGTGACTGAAGCTTTCTTT. Amino acids: CASSLGTGVTEAFF.

The V gene is TRBV18, the J gene TRBJ1-2; 8 positions agree with TRBD1. The germline CDR1 and CDR2 sequences are KGHSH and LQKENI. The CDR3 is 14 amino acids. Unmatched junction bases numbered 6, after V lost 3 bases and J lost 6 bases. Written as DNA, the CDR3 is TGTGCCAGCTCACCGGGACAGGAGATCGATGGCTACACCTTC. It translates to CASSPGQEIDGYTF.

In its sample, this clone was seen once. The chain recombines TRBV5-1 with TRBJ2-7, with a tentative D call TRBD1 (6 bases). The V end was cut by 0 bases, the J end by 0 bases, with 7 bases between. Germline loops: CDR1 SGHRS, CDR2 YFSETQ. This CDR3 spans 14 amino acids. The CDR3: CASSLGDISYEQYF. Here the CDR3 DNA reads TGCGCCAGCAGCTTGGGGGACATCTCCTACGAGCAGTACTTC. Supplemented by reference TRBV5-1 and TRBJ2-7, the full variable domain reads KAGVTQTPRYLIKTRGQQVTLSCSPISGHRSVSWYQQTPGQGLQFLFEYFSETQRNKGNFPGRFSGRQFSNSRSEMNVSTLELGDSALYLCASSLGDISYEQYFGPGTRLTVT.

The chain employs TRBV9 and TRBJ2-1, with D possibly being TRBD1 (5 bases). Trimming pared 3 bases from V and 5 bases from J, leaving 12 bases between. The CDR3 contains 14 residues. Germline CDR1 reads SGDLS; CDR2 reads YYNGEE. The CDR3 loop reads CASSADSADNEQFF. Written as DNA, the CDR3 is TGTGCCAGCAGCGCCGACAGCGCCGACAATGAGCAGTTCTTC.

The rearrangement uses TRBV6-5 and TRBJ1-1; 7 nucleotides match TRBD1. V was clipped by 2 bases and J by 4 bases; unmatched bases: 7. The CDR3 is 15 residues long. Germline V gene sequence: CDR1 MNHEY, CDR2 SVGAGI. CDR3 residues: CASSYRGPSGTEAFF. The CDR3 DNA sequence: TGTGCCAGCAGTTACAGGGGGCCTAGTGGCACTGAAGCTTTCTTT.

The chain has TRBV12-3 or TRBV12-4 and TRBJ2-7; 10 positions agree with TRBD2. Trimming took 4 bases from V and 7 from J; bases not matched to a gene: 4. The CDR3 length is 13 residues. The CDR3 loop reads CASSSMTSGEQYF. The CDR3 nucleotides read TGTGCCAGCAGTTCCATGACTAGCGGGGAGCAGTACTTC.

The CDR3: CASSPGYGYTF. The CDR3 bases are TGTGCCAGCAGCCCAGGGTATGGCTACACCTTC. V is TRBV5-8 and J is TRBJ1-2; a weak D match, TRBD1 (5 bases). The CDR3 spans 11 residues. The ends were cut back, 4 bases at V and 5 bases at J, with 6 bases in the middle. The germline V gene has CDR1 SGHTS and CDR2 YDEGEE.

The chain has TRBV9 and TRBJ2-1, with unresolved D. V was cut by 0 bases and J by 0 bases, with 7 bases left in between. CDR1 is SGDLS and CDR2 is YYNGEE in the germline V gene. CDR3 length: 15 residues. CDR3 amino acids: CASSVVESSYNEQFF. CDR3 coding DNA: TGTGCCAGCAGCGTAGTGGAGAGCTCCTACAATGAGCAGTTCTTC.

The chain links TRBV11-2 to TRBJ2-5; TRBD1 matches 8 bases. This CDR3 spans 14 amino acids. CDR1 and CDR2 (germline): SGHAT, FQNNGV. Trimming cost V 5 bases and J 2 bases; bases outside gene matches: 4. This CDR3 reads CASSTWTGQETQYF. CDR3 nucleotide sequence: TGTGCCAGCAGCACCTGGACAGGGCAAGAGACCCAGTACTTC.

The chain recombines TRBV6-6 with TRBJ1-1, with 10 bases that match TRBD1. Trimming at V came to 5 bases and at J to 7 bases, leaving 4 bases not matched to a gene. The length of the CDR3 is 13 residues. Germline CDR1 is MNHNY and CDR2 is SVGAGI (reference sequence). CDR3 nucleotides: TGTGCCAGCAGTGACAGGGGGCGGGATGAAGCTTTCTTT. This codes for CASSDRGRDEAFF.

The rearrangement joins TRBV7-3 to TRBJ2-1; D call uncertain. V was clipped by 5 bases and J by 6 bases, with 5 bases between them. Germline lookup yields CDR1 SGHTA and CDR2 FQGTGA. CDR3 length equals 11 residues. The CDR3 nucleotides are TGTGCCAGCAGCCTAGGCAATGAGCAGTTCTTC. Its translation is CASSLGNEQFF.

This rearrangement joins TRBV27 to TRBJ2-1, with D possibly TRBD1 on 6 matching bases. The CDR3 totals 14 residues. The germline CDR1 and CDR2 sequences are MNHEY and SMNVEV (reference sequence). Deletions cut 5 bases from V and 3 bases from J, with 11 bases between. The CDR3 protein is CASSPRTDYNEQFF. DNA for the CDR3: TGTGCCAGCAGTCCCAGGACAGACTACAATGAGCAGTTCTTC.

The chain has TRBV2 and TRBJ2-5, with 9 bases lining up with TRBD2. Looked up from germline, CDR1 is SNHLY and CDR2 is FYNNEI. The junction had 5 bases not matched to a gene; V was cut back by 0 bases and J by 3 bases. This CDR3 is built from 16 residues. The CDR3 DNA follows: TGTGCCAGCAGTGAAGCCCTGACTAGCGGAGAAGAGACCCAGTACTTC. This sequence encodes CASSEALTSGEETQYF.

V is TRBV2 and J is TRBJ2-3; D is perhaps TRBD2 (6 bases). CDR1 SNHLY and CDR2 FYNNEI come from the germline V gene. The CDR3 runs to 14 residues. V lost 4 bases, J lost 7 bases, and 15 bases lay in between. CDR3 sequence: CASSVNGGPYTQYF. The CDR3 DNA reads TGTGCCAGCAGTGTTAACGGGGGTCCGTATACGCAGTATTTT.

This sequence joins TRBV6-5 and TRBJ2-1, with 7 nucleotides matching TRBD1. In germline, CDR1 is MNHEY, CDR2 SVGAGI. The CDR3 extends over 13 amino acids. Losses at the gene ends were 8 bases for V and 8 bases for J; bases not matched to a gene: 9. The CDR3 spells CASGPGGRYEQFF. CDR3 coding DNA: TGTGCCAGCGGGCCAGGGGGACGCTATGAGCAGTTCTTC.

The V and J genes are TRBV4-1 and TRBJ2-7; 7 bases map to TRBD1. The length of the CDR3 is 17 residues. Germline assignment: CDR1 MGHRA and CDR2 YSYEKL. With 3 bases clipped from V and 3 bases from J, the junction kept 14 bases outside the gene matches. CDR3 bases: TGCGCCAGCAGCCATGCCTCCGGGACAGCCGGGGACTACGAGCAGTACTTC. It encodes CASSHASGTAGDYEQYF.

This rearrangement joins TRBV5-1 to TRBJ1-1, with D uncertain. Trimming took 4 bases from V and 0 from J, leaving 10 bases between them. This CDR3 is 14 amino acids long. Germline V gene sequence: CDR1 SGHRS, CDR2 YFSETQ. In nucleotides, the CDR3 is TGCGCCAGCAGCATAACTCCGATGAACACTGAAGCTTTCTTT. It encodes CASSITPMNTEAFF.